This T cell receptor beta chain was identified during a study of cytomegalovirus exposure and HLA in healthy donors. Study-wide findings and caveats: Generally TCR sequences proved uncommon, though certain public TCRs appeared in numerous donors. In vitro checks showed that a few CMV-associated chains really do target CMV antigens.

Trimming took 4 bases from V and 6 from J, leaving 7 bases between them. This CDR3 is built from 12 residues. Germline V gene lookup returns CDR1 PRHDT and CDR2 FYEKMQ (reference sequence). A word on this clone: Its antigen is not identified.

PCR involved 60 Vbeta and 13 Jbeta primers. Profiled with immunoSEQ multiplex PCR; TCRdb holds only in-frame clones, not every one. The sample shows over 120,000 clones, approximately 80% of them seen only once. What was sequenced was PBMCs. This TCR was recovered from a man in his forties in good health and CMV-seronegative. V gene TRBV13 combines with J gene TRBJ2-1; D possibly corresponds to TRBD2 (6 bases). The CDR3, as DNA: TGTGCCAGCAGCTGGCGGGGCAATGAGCAGTTCTTC. As protein: CASSWRGNEQFF.